Presented here are 19 T cell receptor beta chains from one specimen sequenced in a study of PD-1 blockade in classical Hodgkin lymphoma (dated by TCRdb to about 2020). Taken with the paper, the label for time point translates to: cycle 4 day 1 (C4D1), after less than seven weeks of nivolumab. All trial patients had relapsed after autologous stem cell transplantation, with cohorts A, B and C differing in prior brentuximab vedotin exposure. The library relied on the immunoSEQ multiplex PCR assay. TCRdb retrieved this table from immuneACCESS and kept in-frame rearrangements only. Not all clones are present; in checked studies, unresolved V genes account for under half, and no reason is known for the remainder. The sample table lists tens of thousands of clones, around 90% of them with a count of one. Roughly 8% of the sample comes from the top ten. The sequences come from peripheral blood mononuclear cells (PBMCs), collected before the fourth cycle of nivolumab. The receptors shown here come from a human donor with classical Hodgkin lymphoma.

This chain links TRBV10-3 with TRBJ1-4; D perhaps matches TRBD1 (6 bases). Germline values: CDR1 ENHRY, CDR2 SYGVKD. This CDR3 contains 17 residues. V was clipped by 0 bases and J by 8 bases, with 19 bases between them. The CDR3 bases are TGTGCCATCAGTGAGTCGCGGCCCGGACAGTCGGGGGAAAAACTGTTTTTT. Protein: CAISESRPGQSGEKLFF.

The chain's CDR3 is CASMALGQVYNEQFF. The CDR3 coding sequence is TGTGCCAGCATGGCCCTGGGACAAGTCTACAATGAGCAGTTCTTC. This chain joins TRBV27 and TRBJ2-1; D is possibly TRBD1 (6 bases). The ends were cut back, 7 bases at V and 3 bases at J, with 16 bases in the middle. The germline CDR1 and CDR2 sequences are MNHEY and SMNVEV (reference sequence). The CDR3 covers 15 residues.

This chain links TRBV19 with TRBJ1-2; 7 positions agree with TRBD1. This CDR3 contains 14 residues. V lost 7 bases and J lost 1; bases outside the gene matches: 6. CDR1 and CDR2 from the germline V gene are LNHDA and SQIVND (reference sequence). In DNA, the CDR3 is TGTGCCAGTACCTCGACAGGGATTAACTATGGCTACACCTTC. It codes for CASTSTGINYGYTF.

This rearrangement joins TRBV7-8 to TRBJ1-6; TRBD1 is a possible D gene (5 bases). The CDR3 runs 16 residues. Germline lookup yields CDR1 SGHVS and CDR2 FQNEAQ. The V end was cut by 1 base, the J end by 10 bases, with 17 bases between. CDR3 region: CASSLVFGQGGSPLHF. The CDR3 DNA reads as TGTGCCAGCAGCTTAGTTTTCGGGCAGGGAGGGTCACCCCTCCACTTT. Looking up the rest from reference TRBV7-8 and TRBJ1-6 gives the full variable domain: GAGVSQSPRYKVAKRGQDVALRCDPISGHVSLFWYQQALGQGPEFLTYFQNEAQLDKSGLPSDRFFAERPEGSVSTLKIQRTQQEDSAVYLCASSLVFGQGGSPLHFGNGTRLTVT.

This clone occurred a few times. The rearrangement uses TRBV6-1 and TRBJ2-7, with D possibly TRBD2 on 6 matching bases. The V end was cut by 2 bases, the J end by 0 bases, with 11 bases between. The CDR3 contains 15 residues. Germline loops: CDR1 MNHNS, CDR2 SASEGT. CDR3 sequence: CASSEMDYPSYEQYF. CDR3 DNA: TGTGCCAGCAGTGAAATGGACTATCCCTCCTACGAGCAGTACTTC.

This chain connects TRBV5-1 to TRBJ1-4, with a weak D call TRBD1 (5 bases). The CDR3 length is 13 residues. CDR1 and CDR2 (germline): SGHRS, YFSETQ. V was shortened by 0 bases and J by 8 bases, with 8 bases between the two germline ends. CDR3 in DNA: TGCGCCAGCAGCTTGGCCGGGACCGAAAAACTGTTTTTT. It yields the protein CASSLAGTEKLFF.

In its sample, this clone was seen a few times. The V and J genes are TRBV28 and TRBJ1-1; D ambiguous. Germline lookup yields CDR1 MDHEN and CDR2 SYDVKM. The ends were cut back, 2 bases at V and 3 bases at J, with 13 bases in the middle. This CDR3 comprises 15 residues. The DNA for the CDR3 is TGTGCCAGCAGTTTAGTCTCCCCGCGGGACACTGAAGCTTTCTTT. Its protein is CASSLVSPRDTEAFF.

The chain combines TRBV5-1 with TRBJ2-5; D may be TRBD1 (6 bases). The germline CDR1 and CDR2 sequences are SGHRS and YFSETQ. The CDR3 is made up of 14 amino acids. The V end lost 4 bases, the J end lost 5 bases, and 15 bases lay between the germline ends. As DNA, the CDR3 is TGCGCCAGCAGCCAGATGGGGGCCGGGGAGACCCAGTACTTC. Amino acids: CASSQMGAGETQYF. The full variable domain, with the rest looked up from reference TRBV5-1 and TRBJ2-5, is KAGVTQTPRYLIKTRGQQVTLSCSPISGHRSVSWYQQTPGQGLQFLFEYFSETQRNKGNFPGRFSGRQFSNSRSEMNVSTLELGDSALYLCASSQMGAGETQYFGPGTRLLVL.

The chain links TRBV10-1 to TRBJ1-5; D is uncertain. CDR3 length: 13 amino acids. V dropped 5 bases and J dropped 4 bases, with 9 bases sitting between them. CDR1 is WNHNN, CDR2 SYGVQD, per germline (reference sequence). The chain's CDR3 is CASSQERNQPQHF. The CDR3 nucleotides read TGCGCCAGCAGTCAGGAGCGGAATCAGCCCCAGCATTTT.

This chain's CDR3 is CASSLGAQESSVYGYTF. Here the CDR3 DNA reads TGTGCCAGCAGCTTAGGGGCACAGGAGTCCTCCGTCTATGGCTACACCTTC. This chain joins TRBV7-2 and TRBJ1-2; a weak D match, TRBD1 (5 bases). The CDR3 extends over 17 amino acids. Trimming cost V 1 base and J 4 bases, with 19 bases left between them. The germline CDR1 and CDR2 sequences are SGHTA and FQGNSA.

This sequence joins TRBV28 and TRBJ1-2; the match to TRBD1 covers 8 bases. Germline V gives CDR1 MDHEN, CDR2 SYDVKM. V shed 4 bases, J shed 2 bases, and the junction held 6 bases outside the gene matches. There are 15 residues in the CDR3. CDR3 coding DNA: TGTGCCAGCAGTTCTTCAGGGGGCGAAAACTATGGCTACACCTTC. Translating gives CASSSSGGENYGYTF.

The chain links TRBV4-2 to TRBJ2-3, with TRBD2 matching 8 bases. Trimming cost V 4 bases and J 5 bases; bases outside gene matches: 8. Germline CDR1 LGHNA, CDR2 YNFKEQ. The CDR3 has 15 residues. The CDR3: CASSRARGALDTQYF. CDR3 sequence (DNA): TGTGCCAGCAGCCGAGCGCGGGGGGCCTTAGATACGCAGTATTTT.

CDR3 protein: CASSSSGGPNTGELFF. CDR3 in DNA: TGCGCCAGCAGCTCTAGCGGGGGGCCGAACACCGGGGAGCTGTTTTTT. This sequence joins TRBV5-1 and TRBJ2-2; 11 bases map to TRBD2. With 3 bases clipped from V and 0 bases from J, the junction kept 1 base outside the gene matches. CDR1 is SGHRS, CDR2 YFSETQ, per germline. The CDR3 loop spans 16 amino acids. Full variable domain (remainder filled in from reference TRBV5-1 and TRBJ2-2): KAGVTQTPRYLIKTRGQQVTLSCSPISGHRSVSWYQQTPGQGLQFLFEYFSETQRNKGNFPGRFSGRQFSNSRSEMNVSTLELGDSALYLCASSSSGGPNTGELFFGEGSRLTVL.

The chain is built from TRBV2 and TRBJ1-5, with D perhaps TRBD1 (6 bases). V lost 4 bases and J 0 bases, leaving 19 bases between the germline ends. Germline V gene sequence: CDR1 SNHLY, CDR2 FYNNEI. The CDR3 extends over 18 amino acids. The CDR3 DNA reads TGTGCCAGCAGTGCTAGGTCGGACAGACTTTATAGCAATCAGCCCCAGCATTTT. Its translation is CASSARSDRLYSNQPQHF.

This chain links TRBV27 with TRBJ1-1, with unresolved D. The ends were cut back, 2 bases at V and 0 bases at J, with 10 bases in the middle. Germline CDR1 reads MNHEY; CDR2 reads SMNVEV (reference sequence). There are 15 residues in the CDR3. In DNA, the CDR3 is TGTGCCAGCAGTTTACGGCAGGCAATGAACACTGAAGCTTTCTTT. Amino acid sequence: CASSLRQAMNTEAFF.

The genes are TRBV28 and TRBJ2-7; D gene uncertain. Germline V CDR1 and CDR2: MDHEN, SYDVKM. The CDR3 totals 10 residues. V lost 6 bases to trimming and J lost 6 bases, with 6 bases between them. CDR3 bases: TGTGCCAGCAGCCATACCGAGCAGTACTTC. This encodes CASSHTEQYF.

V usage is TRBV7-9 and J usage is TRBJ1-2, with D maybe TRBD1 (6 bases). The CDR3 has 15 amino acids. The V gene lost 4 bases and the J gene lost 4 bases, with 16 bases spanning the gap. CDR1 SEHNR and CDR2 FQNEAQ come from the germline V gene (reference sequence). This CDR3 reads CASSSGAASFYGYTF. CDR3 sequence (DNA): TGTGCCAGCAGCTCGGGGGCGGCCTCATTCTATGGCTACACCTTC.

V gene TRBV5-1 combines with J gene TRBJ1-4; D gene uncertain. The CDR3 length is 14 residues. Trimming pared 4 bases from V and 0 bases from J, leaving 7 bases between. Germline V gene lookup returns CDR1 SGHRS and CDR2 YFSETQ. CDR3 coding DNA: TGCGCCAGCAGCGGAGAGGCAACTAATGAAAAACTGTTTTTT. Protein: CASSGEATNEKLFF.

The chain links TRBV29-1 to TRBJ2-7; D perhaps matches TRBD2 (5 bases). V gave up 8 bases and J gave up 0 bases, with 11 bases separating them. The germline V gene has CDR1 SQVTM and CDR2 ANQGSEA. This CDR3 region has 12 residues. In DNA, the CDR3 is TGCAGCTCATCGGACTCCTCCTACGAGCAGTACTTC. Its protein product is CSSSDSSYEQYF.